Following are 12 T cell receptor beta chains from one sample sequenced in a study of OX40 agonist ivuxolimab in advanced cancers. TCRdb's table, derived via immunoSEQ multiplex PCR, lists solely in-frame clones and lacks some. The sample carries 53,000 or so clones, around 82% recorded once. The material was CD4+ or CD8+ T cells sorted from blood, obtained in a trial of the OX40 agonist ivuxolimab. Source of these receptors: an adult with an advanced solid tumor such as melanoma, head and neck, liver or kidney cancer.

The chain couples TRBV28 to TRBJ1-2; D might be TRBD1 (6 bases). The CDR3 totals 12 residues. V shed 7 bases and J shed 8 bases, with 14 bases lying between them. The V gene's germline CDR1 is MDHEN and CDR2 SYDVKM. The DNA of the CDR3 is TGTGCCAGCAATATAGGGGGACTCGGCTACACCTTC. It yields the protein CASNIGGLGYTF.

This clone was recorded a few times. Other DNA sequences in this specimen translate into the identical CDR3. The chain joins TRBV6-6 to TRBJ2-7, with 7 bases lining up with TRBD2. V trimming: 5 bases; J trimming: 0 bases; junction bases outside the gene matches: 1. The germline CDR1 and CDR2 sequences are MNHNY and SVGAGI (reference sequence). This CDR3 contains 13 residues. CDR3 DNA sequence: TGTGCCAGCAGTGCTAGCGGCTCCTACGAGCAGTACTTC. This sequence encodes CASSASGSYEQYF.

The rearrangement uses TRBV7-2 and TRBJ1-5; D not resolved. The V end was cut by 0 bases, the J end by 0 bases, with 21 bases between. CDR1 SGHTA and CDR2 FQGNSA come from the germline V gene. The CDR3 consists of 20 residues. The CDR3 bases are TGTGCCAGCAGCTTAGCAAGGCGGGCTTTCCTAGCAGATAGCAATCAGCCCCAGCATTTT. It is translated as CASSLARRAFLADSNQPQHF. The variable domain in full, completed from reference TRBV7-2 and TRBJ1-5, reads GAGVSQSPSNKVTEKGKDVELRCDPISGHTALYWYRQSLGQGLEFLIYFQGNSAPDKSGLPSDRFSAERTGGSVSTLTIQRTQQEDSAVYLCASSLARRAFLADSNQPQHFGDGTRLSIL.

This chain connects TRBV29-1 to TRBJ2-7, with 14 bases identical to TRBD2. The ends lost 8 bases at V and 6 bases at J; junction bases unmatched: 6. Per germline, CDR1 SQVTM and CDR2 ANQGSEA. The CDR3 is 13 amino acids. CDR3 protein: CSMRGTSGGEQYF. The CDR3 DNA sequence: TGCAGCATGAGGGGGACTAGCGGGGGCGAGCAGTACTTC.

Here the CDR3 reads CASRVDSQETQYF. Written as DNA, the CDR3 is TGCGCCAGCAGAGTAGACTCCCAAGAGACCCAGTACTTC. The chain uses TRBV5-1 and TRBJ2-5; D is unresolved. The CDR3 loop spans 13 amino acids. V was clipped by 5 bases and J by 1 base, with 9 bases between them. Germline V CDR1 and CDR2: SGHRS, YFSETQ.

The CDR3 protein is CASRSRDYEQYF. CDR3 bases: TGTGCCAGTAGGTCTCGGGACTACGAGCAGTACTTC. The J gene is TRBJ2-7, the V gene TRBV19; TRBD2 is a possible D gene (5 bases). V was clipped by 6 bases and J by 3 bases, with 9 bases between them. This CDR3 has 12 amino acids. Per the germline V gene, CDR1 is LNHDA and CDR2 is SQIVND (reference sequence).

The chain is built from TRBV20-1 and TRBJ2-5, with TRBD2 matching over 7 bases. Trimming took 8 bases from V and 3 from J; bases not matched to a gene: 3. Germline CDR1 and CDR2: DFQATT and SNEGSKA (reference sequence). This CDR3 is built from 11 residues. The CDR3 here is CSNLAEETQYF. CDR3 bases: TGCAGTAACCTAGCGGAAGAGACCCAGTACTTC.

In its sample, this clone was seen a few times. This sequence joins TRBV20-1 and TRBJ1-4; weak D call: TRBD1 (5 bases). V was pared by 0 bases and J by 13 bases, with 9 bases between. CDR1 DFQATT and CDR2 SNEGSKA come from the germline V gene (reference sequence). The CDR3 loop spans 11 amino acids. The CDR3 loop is CSARDRDLLFF. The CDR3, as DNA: TGCAGTGCTAGAGACAGGGATTTACTGTTTTTT.

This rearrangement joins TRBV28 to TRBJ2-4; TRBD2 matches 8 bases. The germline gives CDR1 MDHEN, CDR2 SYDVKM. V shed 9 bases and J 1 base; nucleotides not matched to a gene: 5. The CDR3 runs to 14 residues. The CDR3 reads CASSAGGAKNIQYF. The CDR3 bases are TGTGCCAGTTCGGCGGGAGGCGCCAAAAACATTCAGTACTTC.

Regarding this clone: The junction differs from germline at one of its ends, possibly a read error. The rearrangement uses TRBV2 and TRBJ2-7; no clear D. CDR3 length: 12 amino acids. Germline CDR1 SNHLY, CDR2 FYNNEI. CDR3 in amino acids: CASSERSDEWNF. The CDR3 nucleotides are TGTGCCAGCAGTGAGCGATCTGATGAGTGGAACTTC.

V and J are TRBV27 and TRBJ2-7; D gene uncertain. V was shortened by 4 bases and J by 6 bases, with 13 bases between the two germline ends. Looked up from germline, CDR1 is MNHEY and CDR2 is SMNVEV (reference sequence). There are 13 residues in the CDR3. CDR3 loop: CASSSAGRREQYF. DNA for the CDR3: TGTGCCAGCAGTTCCGCAGGACGACGCGAGCAGTACTTC.

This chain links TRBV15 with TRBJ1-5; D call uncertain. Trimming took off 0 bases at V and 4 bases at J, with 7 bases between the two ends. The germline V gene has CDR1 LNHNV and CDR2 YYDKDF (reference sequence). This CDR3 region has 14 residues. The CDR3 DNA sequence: TGTGCCACCAGCAGAGATGGGGTGAATCAGCCCCAGCATTTT. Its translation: CATSRDGVNQPQHF.